The T cell receptor beta chain described here comes from a study of T cell repertoires in cytomegalovirus infection. Turning to the study itself: Use of recently identified HLA-C-restricted and well-studied HLA-B-restricted CMV epitopes was part of the study.

This clonotype came up a few times. The antigen remains undetermined. The CDR3 length is 17 residues. V gave up 5 bases and J gave up 3 bases, with 20 bases separating them. Germline lookup yields CDR1 SGHTA and CDR2 FQGNSA. TCRdb itself ran the reads through MiXCR, one entry per CDR3 protein. The data show 20,000 to 25,000 distinct CDR3 sequences, with about 39% seen just once and around 95% held by the top ten. The sample consisted of CD8+ T cells from cultured PBMCs, taken from culture after CMV antigen stimulation. The clonotype was recovered from a human donor in good health (CMV status not recorded). Some clones in this sample may be carry-over from other donors' samples. The genes are TRBV7-2 and TRBJ2-1, with D maybe TRBD2 (6 bases). The CDR3 is CASSPLLGGGNYNEQFF. The CDR3 region has the DNA TGTGCCAGCAGCCCACTCTTGGGTGGCGGGAACTACAATGAGCAGTTCTTC.